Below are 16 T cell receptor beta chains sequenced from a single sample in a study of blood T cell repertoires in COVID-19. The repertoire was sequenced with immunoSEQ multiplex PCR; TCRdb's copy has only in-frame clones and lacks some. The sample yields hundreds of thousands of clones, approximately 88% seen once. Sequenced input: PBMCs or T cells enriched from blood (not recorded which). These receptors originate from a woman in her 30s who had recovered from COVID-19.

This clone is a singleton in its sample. This chain's CDR3 is CASSYRTSGRAYNEQFF. In DNA, the CDR3 is TGTGCCAGCAGCTATCGGACTAGCGGGAGGGCCTACAATGAGCAGTTCTTC. The chain is built from TRBV11-2 and TRBJ2-1; TRBD2 matches 15 bases. Trimming took 4 bases from V and 2 from J; bases not matched to a gene: 3. This CDR3 is built from 17 residues. Germline V gives CDR1 SGHAT, CDR2 FQNNGV.

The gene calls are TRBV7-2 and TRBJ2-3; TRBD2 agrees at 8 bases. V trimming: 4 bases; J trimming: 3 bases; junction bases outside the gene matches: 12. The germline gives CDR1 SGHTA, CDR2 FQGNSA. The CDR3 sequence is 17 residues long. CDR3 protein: CASSSPTGGAWTDTQYF. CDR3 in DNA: TGTGCCAGCAGCTCGCCCACCGGGGGGGCATGGACAGATACGCAGTATTTT.

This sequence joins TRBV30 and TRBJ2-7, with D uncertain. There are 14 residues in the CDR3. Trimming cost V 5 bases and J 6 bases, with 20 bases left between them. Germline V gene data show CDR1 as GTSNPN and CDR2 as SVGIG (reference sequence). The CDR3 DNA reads TGTGCCTGGGGACGCTGGGTAGCTACGGGCGAGCAGTACTTC. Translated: CAWGRWVATGEQYF.

Here the CDR3 reads CASEPSGGEITDTQYF. For the CDR3, the DNA is TGTGCCAGCGAACCATCGGGCGGGGAGATCACAGATACGCAGTATTTT. The chain recombines TRBV18 with TRBJ2-3; D is perhaps TRBD2 (6 bases). V gave up 8 bases and J gave up 2 bases, with 20 bases separating them. There are 16 residues in the CDR3. Germline V lookup: CDR1 KGHSH, CDR2 LQKENI.

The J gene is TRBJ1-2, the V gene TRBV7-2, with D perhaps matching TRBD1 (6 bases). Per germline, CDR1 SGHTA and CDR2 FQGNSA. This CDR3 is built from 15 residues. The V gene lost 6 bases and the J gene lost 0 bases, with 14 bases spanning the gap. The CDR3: CASSLQGLPNYGYTF. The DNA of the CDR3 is TGTGCCAGCAGTTTACAGGGTCTTCCTAACTATGGCTACACCTTC.

The CDR3 sequence is CASSLGRASGGTKQFF. The CDR3 DNA sequence: TGTGCCAGCAGTTTGGGCCGGGCTAGCGGGGGTACAAAGCAGTTCTTC. The chain combines TRBV28 with TRBJ2-1; 10 bases are shared with TRBD2. The CDR3 is 16 residues long. Germline CDR1 is MDHEN and CDR2 is SYDVKM. Trimming removed 3 bases from V and 11 bases from J; junction bases left unmatched: 13. The full variable domain, with the rest looked up from reference TRBV28 and TRBJ2-1, is DVKVTQSSRYLVKRTGEKVFLECVQDMDHENMFWYRQDPGLGLRLIYFSYDVKMKEKGDIPEGYSVSREKKERFSLILESASTNQTSMYLCASSLGRASGGTKQFFGPGTRLTVL.

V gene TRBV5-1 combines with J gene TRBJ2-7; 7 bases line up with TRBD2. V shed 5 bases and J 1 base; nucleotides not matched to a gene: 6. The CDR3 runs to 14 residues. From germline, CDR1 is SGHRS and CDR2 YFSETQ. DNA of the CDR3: TGCGCCAGCAGTTTCACGGGGGGTTCCTACGAGCAGTACTTC. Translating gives CASSFTGGSYEQYF.

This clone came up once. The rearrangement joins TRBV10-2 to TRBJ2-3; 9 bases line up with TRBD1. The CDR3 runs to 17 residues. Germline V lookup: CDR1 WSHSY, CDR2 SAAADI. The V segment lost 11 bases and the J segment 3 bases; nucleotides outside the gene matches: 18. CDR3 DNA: TGCGCCGCGCAAGACTGGAAGGACAGGGGTGTTACAGATACGCAGTATTTT. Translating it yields CAAQDWKDRGVTDTQYF.

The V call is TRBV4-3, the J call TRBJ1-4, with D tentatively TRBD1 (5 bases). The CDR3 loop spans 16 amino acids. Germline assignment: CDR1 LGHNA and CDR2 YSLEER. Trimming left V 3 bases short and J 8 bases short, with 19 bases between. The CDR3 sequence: CASSQGGSYLGEKLFF. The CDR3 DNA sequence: TGCGCCAGCAGCCAGGGGGGGTCCTATCTGGGGGAAAAACTGTTTTTT.

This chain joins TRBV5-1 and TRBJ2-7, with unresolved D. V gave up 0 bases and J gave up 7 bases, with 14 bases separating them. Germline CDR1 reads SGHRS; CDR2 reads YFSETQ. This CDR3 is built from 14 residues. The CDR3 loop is CASSLAPGRREQYF. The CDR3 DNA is TGCGCCAGCAGCTTGGCCCCAGGCCGCCGGGAGCAGTACTTC.

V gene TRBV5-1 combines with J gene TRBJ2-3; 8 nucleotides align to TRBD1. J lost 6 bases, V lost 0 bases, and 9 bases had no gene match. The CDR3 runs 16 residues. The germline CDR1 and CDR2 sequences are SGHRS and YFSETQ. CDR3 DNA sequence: TGCGCCAGCAGCTTGGTAGGGCAGGGGGCGCTTGATACGCAGTATTTT. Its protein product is CASSLVGQGALDTQYF.

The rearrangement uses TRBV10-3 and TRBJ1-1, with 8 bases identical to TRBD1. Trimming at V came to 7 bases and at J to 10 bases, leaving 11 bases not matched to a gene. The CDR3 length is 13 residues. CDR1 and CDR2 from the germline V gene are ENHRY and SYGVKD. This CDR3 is CAIKSQQGGTAFF. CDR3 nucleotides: TGTGCCATCAAATCCCAACAGGGGGGAACAGCTTTCTTT.

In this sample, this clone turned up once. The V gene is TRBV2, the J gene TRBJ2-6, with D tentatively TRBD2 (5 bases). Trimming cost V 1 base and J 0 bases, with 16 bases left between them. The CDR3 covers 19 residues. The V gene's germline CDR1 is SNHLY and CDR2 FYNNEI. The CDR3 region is CASSEGLRTPRSGANVLTF. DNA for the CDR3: TGTGCCAGCAGTGAAGGGCTAAGGACTCCTCGCTCTGGGGCCAACGTCCTGACTTTC.

CDR3 DNA sequence: TGTGCCAGCGGACGGGGACAGGAGTACGAGCAGTACTTC. Translating it yields CASGRGQEYEQYF. The chain employs TRBV6-5 and TRBJ2-7; 8 bases are shared with TRBD1. From germline, CDR1 is MNHEY and CDR2 SVGAGI. The CDR3 covers 13 residues. V gave up 8 bases and J gave up 4 bases; unmatched junction bases: 7.

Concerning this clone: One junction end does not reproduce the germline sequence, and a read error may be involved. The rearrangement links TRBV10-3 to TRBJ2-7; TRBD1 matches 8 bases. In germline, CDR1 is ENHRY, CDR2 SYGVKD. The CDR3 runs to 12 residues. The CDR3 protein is CASYKTGESLRF. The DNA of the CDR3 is TGTGCCTCCTATAAGACAGGGGAAAGTCTGCGGTTC.

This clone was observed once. CDR3 region: CAISETRTSRGPDTQYF. The CDR3 DNA sequence: TGTGCCATCAGTGAGACGAGGACTAGCCGGGGGCCAGATACGCAGTATTTT. The rearrangement uses TRBV10-3 and TRBJ2-3; 8 bases are shared with TRBD2. V dropped 2 bases and J dropped 4; count of bases not matched to a gene: 11. Germline lookup yields CDR1 ENHRY and CDR2 SYGVKD. The CDR3 covers 17 residues.